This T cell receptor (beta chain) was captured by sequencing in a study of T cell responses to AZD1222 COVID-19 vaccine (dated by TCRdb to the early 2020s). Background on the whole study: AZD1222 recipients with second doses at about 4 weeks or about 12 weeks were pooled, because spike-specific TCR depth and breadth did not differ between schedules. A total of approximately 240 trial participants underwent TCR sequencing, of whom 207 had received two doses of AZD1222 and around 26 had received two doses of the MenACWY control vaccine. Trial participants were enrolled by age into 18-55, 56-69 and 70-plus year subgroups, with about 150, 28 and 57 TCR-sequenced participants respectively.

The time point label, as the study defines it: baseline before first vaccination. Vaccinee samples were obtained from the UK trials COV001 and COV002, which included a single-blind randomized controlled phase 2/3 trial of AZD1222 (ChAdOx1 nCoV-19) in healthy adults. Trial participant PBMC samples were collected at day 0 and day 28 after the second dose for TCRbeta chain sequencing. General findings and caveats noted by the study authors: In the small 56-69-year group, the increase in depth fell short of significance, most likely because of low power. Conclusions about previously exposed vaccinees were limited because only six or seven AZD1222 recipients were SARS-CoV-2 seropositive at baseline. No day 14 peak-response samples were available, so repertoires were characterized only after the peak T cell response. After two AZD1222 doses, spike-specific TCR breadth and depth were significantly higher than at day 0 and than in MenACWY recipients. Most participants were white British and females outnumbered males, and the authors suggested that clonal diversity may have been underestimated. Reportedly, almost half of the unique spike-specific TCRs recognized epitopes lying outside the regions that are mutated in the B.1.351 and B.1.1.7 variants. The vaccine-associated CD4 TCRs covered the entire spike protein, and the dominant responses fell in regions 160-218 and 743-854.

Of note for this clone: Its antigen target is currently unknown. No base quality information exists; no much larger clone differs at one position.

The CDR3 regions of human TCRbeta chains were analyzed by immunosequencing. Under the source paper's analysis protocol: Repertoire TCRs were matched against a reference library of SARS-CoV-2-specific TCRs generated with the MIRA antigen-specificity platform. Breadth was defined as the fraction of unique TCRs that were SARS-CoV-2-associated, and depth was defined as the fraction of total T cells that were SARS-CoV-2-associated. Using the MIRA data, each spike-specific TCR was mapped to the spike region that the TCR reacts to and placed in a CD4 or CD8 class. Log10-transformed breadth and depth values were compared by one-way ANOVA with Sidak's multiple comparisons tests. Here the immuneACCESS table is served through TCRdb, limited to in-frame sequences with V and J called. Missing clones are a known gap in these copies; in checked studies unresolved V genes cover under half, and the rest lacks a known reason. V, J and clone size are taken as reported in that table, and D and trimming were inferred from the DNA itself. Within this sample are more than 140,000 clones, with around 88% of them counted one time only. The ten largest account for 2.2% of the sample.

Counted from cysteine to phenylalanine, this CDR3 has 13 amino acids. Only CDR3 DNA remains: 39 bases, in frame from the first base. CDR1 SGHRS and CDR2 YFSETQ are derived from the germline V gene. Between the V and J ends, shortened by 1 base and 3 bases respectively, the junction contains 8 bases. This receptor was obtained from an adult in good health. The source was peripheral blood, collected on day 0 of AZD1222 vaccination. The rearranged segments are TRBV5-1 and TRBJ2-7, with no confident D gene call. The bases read TGCGCCAGCAGCTTGACGGCATACTACGAGCAGTACTTC. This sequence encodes CASSLTAYYEQYF.